The 2 T cell receptor beta chains given below trace back to one sample, sequenced in a study of breast tumors, draining lymph nodes, adjacent tissues. In TCRdb, the multiplex PCR reads were re-called with MiXCR into one record per CDR3 protein. The sample includes roughly 19,000 distinct CDR3 sequences, approximately 49% seen only once; the top ten take roughly 8%. Sequenced: breast tumor tissue. Receptor source: a female donor with breast cancer. Some clones in this sample may be carry-over from other donors' samples.

The chain couples TRBV4-2 to TRBJ2-2; TRBD2 agrees at 9 bases. The CDR3 has 19 residues. J was trimmed by 3 bases and V by 0 bases; bases with no gene match: 11. Germline values: CDR1 LGHNA, CDR2 YNFKEQ. DNA for the CDR3: TGTGCCAGCAGCCAAGATCCGGGGGGGCTAGCGGGACACACCGGGGAGCTGTTTTTT. Translated, it gives CASSQDPGGLAGHTGELFF.

Note on this clonotype: One junction end does not reproduce the germline sequence, and a read error may be involved. This sequence joins TRBV7-3 and TRBJ2-3; tentatively, D is TRBD2 (5 bases). This CDR3 is 16 amino acids long. Germline V gene sequence: CDR1 SGHTA, CDR2 FQGTGA. CDR3 amino acids: CANSQVRGGGADTQYF. CDR3 bases: TGTGCCAACAGCCAAGTTCGAGGAGGTGGGGCAGATACGCAGTATTTT.